The source of this T cell receptor beta chain is a study of CD8 T cells in Susac syndrome. Regarding this clonotype: The antigen is not known.

The study's findings and limits: Susac-specific public clones found in total CD8+ repertoires numbered some 17, and those in CD8+ TEMRA repertoires numbered about 5.

It was with random hexamers that 0.5 to 1 ug RNA was reverse transcribed. Coverage of TCR beta CDR3 amplification by immunoSEQ multiplex PCR extended to 54 Vbeta and 13 Jbeta. TCRdb used MiXCR to reprocess the immunoSEQ multiplex PCR reads, holding one entry per CDR3 protein. This sample carries around 80,000 distinct CDR3 sequences, roughly 96% of them seen once, and the ten largest clones take approximately 0.42%. Sequencing of TCR beta was undertaken in CD8+ and CD4+ T cells derived from blood. Isolation of CD8+ and CD4+ T cells was performed negatively, whereas enrichment of TEMRA cells was done by FACS. The CDR3 is made up of 17 amino acids. J lost 3 bases, V lost 4 bases, and 9 bases had no gene match. CDR1 LGHDT and CDR2 YNNKEL come from the germline V gene (reference sequence).

V is TRBV3-1 and J is TRBJ2-7, with 13 bases that match TRBD2. This clonotype originated in a human donor with Susac syndrome. Sequencing was done on a sample of CD8+ T cells from PBMCs. CDR3 sequence reads: CASSPVYRLAGGYEQYF. CDR3 nucleotide sequence: TGTGCCAGCAGCCCCGTATACCGACTAGCGGGAGGCTACGAGCAGTACTTC.